A selection of T cell receptor beta chains follows, all from one sample in a study of Ad26.COV2.S vaccination and SARS-CoV-2 variants. Generated by immunoSEQ multiplex PCR, the TCRdb table keeps only in-frame clones and is missing some. The repertoire has about 350,000 clones, about nine tenths of them found once; the top ten carry around 6.4%. The specimen comprised peripheral blood, sampled in a trial of Ad26.COV2.S vaccine versus placebo. The receptor source for this set is a person aged 18-60 years who received the Ad26.COV2.S COVID-19 vaccine or a placebo. Both conserved end residues are part of each CDR3. The D gene is left open where the match is weak. Not every row has a clone size; where given, it reads once, few, many or a size class.

.	TRBV28	TRBD1	TRBJ1-1	CASSPWTGGRAEAFF	TGTGCCAGCAGTCCCTGGACAGGGGGCAGGGCTGAAGCTTTCTTT
.	TRBV19	TRBD2	TRBJ2-1	CASRDSGSSPYNEQFF	TGTGCCAGTAGGGATAGCGGGAGCAGTCCCTACAATGAGCAGTTCTTC
.	TRBV6-2/TRBV6-3	.	TRBJ2-5	CASSLAAQETQYF	TGTGCCAGCAGTTTAGCGGCCCAAGAGACCCAGTACTTC
.	TRBV6-1	.	TRBJ1-3	CASGGLGNTIYF	TGTGCCAGCGGGGGGCTCGGAAACACCATATATTTT
.	TRBV25-1	.	TRBJ1-2	CASSVPGATYGYTF	TGTGCCAGCAGTGTTCCAGGCGCTACCTATGGCTACACCTTC
few	TRBV27	TRBD2	TRBJ2-3	CASSWGLAGRVSTDTQYF	TGTGCCAGCAGTTGGGGACTAGCGGGAAGGGTTAGCACAGATACGCAGTATTTT
once	TRBV27	.	TRBJ2-6	CASSFTGASGANVLTF	TGTGCCAGCAGTTTCACGGGGGCCTCTGGGGCCAACGTCCTGACTTTC
.	TRBV6-2/TRBV6-3	TRBD1	TRBJ1-1	CASSLYPTGGTEAFF	TGTGCCAGCAGTCTATACCCGACAGGGGGAACTGAAGCTTTCTTT
.	TRBV30	TRBD1	TRBJ1-5	CAWSVGQGNQPQHF	TGTGCCTGGAGTGTGGGACAGGGAAATCAGCCCCAGCATTTT
once	TRBV7-2	.	TRBJ2-7	CASSFGGGSYEQYF	TGTGCCAGCAGCTTTGGAGGGGGGTCCTACGAGCAGTACTTC
.	TRBV28	TRBD2	TRBJ2-2	CASSSPGGGTGADGELFF	TGTGCCAGCAGTTCCCCTGGGGGGGGTACAGGTGCGGACGGGGAGCTGTTTTTT
.	TRBV7-3	.	TRBJ1-1	CASSQGKAGTEAFF	TGTGCCAGCAGCCAAGGAAAGGCGGGCACTGAAGCTTTCTTT
.	TRBV19	TRBD1	TRBJ2-7	CASAGQDNYEQYF	TGTGCCAGCGCGGGACAGGATAACTACGAGCAGTACTTC
.	TRBV29-1	.	TRBJ1-1	CSVNTEAFF	TGCAGCGTAAACACTGAAGCTTTCTTT
once	TRBV7-2	TRBD1	TRBJ2-4	CASSGQGTVNIQYF	TGTGCCAGCAGCGGACAAGGGACAGTCAACATTCAGTACTTC
.	TRBV28	TRBD1	TRBJ2-7	CASSLGYGQGVSEQYF	TGTGCCAGCAGTTTGGGATACGGACAGGGTGTATCAGAGCAGTACTTC
.	TRBV5-8	TRBD1	TRBJ2-1	CASSLQGGNEQFF	TGTGCCAGCAGCCTACAGGGGGGCAATGAGCAGTTCTTC
.	TRBV19	.	TRBJ2-1	CASSIFTAYNEQFF	TGTGCCAGTAGTATATTTACAGCCTACAATGAGCAGTTCTTC
.	TRBV4-2	.	TRBJ1-5	CASSYEGQANQPQHF	TGTGCCAGCAGTTACGAGGGGCAGGCAAATCAGCCCCAGCATTTT
once	TRBV6-2/TRBV6-3	.	TRBJ2-7	CASSAGQRKQYF	TGTGCCAGCAGCGCGGGACAGCGAAAGCAGTACTTC
.	TRBV27	.	TRBJ1-1	CASSPDSMNTEAFF	TGTGCCAGCAGTCCCGACAGCATGAACACTGAAGCTTTCTTT
once	TRBV2	TRBD1	TRBJ1-1	CASRDRGFSEAFF	TGTGCCAGCAGGGACAGGGGTTTTTCTGAAGCTTTCTTT
.	TRBV6-5	.	TRBJ2-7	CASSYSRAYEQYF	TGTGCCAGCAGTTACTCGAGAGCTTACGAGCAGTACTTC
.	TRBV3-1/TRBV3-2	TRBD1	TRBJ2-7	CASSPWSRGHYEQYF	TGTGCCAGCAGCCCCTGGTCCAGGGGGCACTACGAGCAGTACTTC
.	TRBV28	.	TRBJ2-7	CASSFLGVEQYF	TGTGCCAGCAGTTTTTTAGGGGTCGAGCAGTACTTC
.	TRBV29-1	TRBD1	TRBJ1-2	CSVKDRGYGYTF	TGCAGCGTTAAGGACAGGGGTTATGGCTACACCTTC
few	TRBV7-4	.	TRBJ1-3	CASSLAVDPSSGNTIYF	TGTGCCAGCAGCTTAGCGGTCGATCCGAGCTCTGGAAACACCATATATTTT
.	TRBV3-1/TRBV3-2	TRBD1	TRBJ2-7	CASSLRTGGEDEQYF	TGTGCCAGCAGCCTACGAACAGGGGGAGAAGACGAGCAGTACTTC
.	TRBV10-3	.	TRBJ1-5	CAISPDTANQPQHF	TGTGCCATCAGTCCGGACACCGCTAATCAGCCCCAGCATTTT
.	TRBV27	.	TRBJ2-7	CASSLSFQGYEQYF	TGTGCCAGCAGTTTATCGTTCCAGGGGTACGAGCAGTACTTC
.	TRBV28	TRBD2	TRBJ2-2	CASSAPLAGHTGELFF	TGTGCCAGCAGTGCCCCACTAGCGGGGCACACCGGGGAGCTGTTTTTT
.	TRBV5-4	TRBD1	TRBJ2-2	CASTPGTEITGELFF	TGTGCCAGCACCCCCGGGACAGAGATCACCGGGGAGCTGTTTTTT
.	TRBV5-3	.	TRBJ2-2	CASQRSSSNTGELFF	TGTGCCAGCCAAAGGTCGTCATCGAACACCGGGGAGCTGTTTTTT
.	TRBV21-1	.	TRBJ1-2	CASSKRQGRGYTF	TGTGCCAGCAGCAAACGGCAGGGTCGTGGCTACACCTTC
.	TRBV4-2	.	TRBJ2-3	CASSQGTGTDTQYF	TGTGCCAGCAGCCAAGGTACAGGCACAGATACGCAGTATTTT
.	TRBV6-4	TRBD1	TRBJ2-7	CASSGEGGFVVGREQYF	TGTGCCAGCAGTGGAGAAGGGGGCTTTGTTGTTGGGCGCGAGCAGTACTTC
.	TRBV4-1	TRBD2	TRBJ2-2	CASSQAAGGRTGELFF	TGCGCCAGCAGCCAAGCAGCGGGGGGGCGCACCGGGGAGCTGTTTTTT
.	TRBV28	.	TRBJ2-1	CASRLRGVREQFF	TGTGCCAGCAGGTTGCGAGGGGTTCGCGAGCAGTTCTTC
.	TRBV7-3	TRBD1	TRBJ1-5	CASSSSPGQGNQPQHF	TGTGCCAGCAGCTCCTCCCCGGGACAGGGGAATCAGCCCCAGCATTTT